This T cell receptor (beta chain) was retrieved from a study of cytotoxic CD8 clonotypes in ibrutinib-treated CLL. The junction had 5 bases not matched to a gene; V was cut back by 5 bases and J by 7 bases. The CDR3 spans 14 residues. Germline V lookup: CDR1 WNHNN, CDR2 SYGVQD (reference sequence). Only in-frame clones appear in the TCRdb table, and some are missing; sequencing was by immunoSEQ multiplex PCR. The sample gives about 97,000 clones, 60% to 80% of which show up once; 25% to 40% is in the top ten. This rearrangement joins TRBV10-1 to TRBJ1-6; TRBD1 matches 7 bases. The starting material was PBMCs, obtained after 12 months of ibrutinib treatment. This clonotype originated in a human donor with chronic lymphocytic leukemia. The CDR3: CASSSRTGNSPLHF. The CDR3 DNA follows: TGCGCCAGCAGTAGCCGGACAGGAAATTCACCCCTCCACTTT.